Detailed here is one T cell receptor (beta chain). Antigen unknown. One entry per CDR3 protein results from TCRdb running MiXCR on the 5' RACE reads. The sample contains some 690,000 distinct CDR3 sequences, over 20% of which appear only once. This record comes from a study of identical twins. General observations from the study: Rather than following the same donors, the conclusions depended on cross-sectional statistical analysis.

The V end was cut by 4 bases, the J end by 5 bases, with 7 bases between. This CDR3 region has 11 residues. Germline V CDR1 and CDR2: DFQATT, SNEGSKA (reference sequence). This sample was also put to use in a study of T cells expressing NK-cell markers.

The sample comprised PBMCs. This TCR was recovered from a woman under 30 in good health. The chain joins TRBV20-1 to TRBJ2-3, with D unclear. In DNA, the CDR3 is TGCAGTGCTATGATGGTAGATACGCAGTATTTT. It translates to CSAMMVDTQYF.